The sequence of this TCR beta chain was determined in a study of cytomegalovirus exposure and HLA in healthy donors. Study-wide findings and caveats: Reportedly, fewer N-insertions than the roughly 690-donor mean appeared in an Asian-associated ancestry cluster in a later analysis. By HLA locus, TCR association rates varied in a later analysis, with DRB1 showing the most and HLA-C the fewest. For most subjects, TCR beta sequences were reported to predict HLA-A and HLA-B alleles with accuracy.

As regards this clone: Its cognate antigen is unknown.

The ends lost 7 bases at V and 3 bases at J; junction bases unmatched: 3. The CDR3 has 13 residues. The germline V gene encodes CDR1 GTSNPN and CDR2 SVGIG (reference sequence). Vbeta (60) and Jbeta (13) primers were used in the PCR. TCRdb keeps only in-frame clones here, not all; method: immunoSEQ multiplex PCR. The profile shows approximately 240,000 clones, just over 75% of them singletons. The source material was PBMCs. This TCR came from a woman aged 55 to 70 in good health and CMV-seropositive. The V and J genes are TRBV30 and TRBJ2-3; TRBD2 matches 11 bases. This CDR3 is CAFTSGSTDTQYF. CDR3 coding DNA: TGTGCCTTTACTAGCGGGAGTACAGATACGCAGTATTTT.